Below, one T cell receptor beta chain is given with its context. Its target is unknown. The table came from immunoSEQ multiplex PCR; TCRdb's copy has only in-frame clones and leaves some out. The data hold 200,000 to 250,000 clones, with 85% to 95% observed a single time. These data originate in a study of cytomegalovirus exposure and HLA in healthy donors. General study findings and limits: Accounts indicate the classifier identified cytomegalovirus status with strong specificity and sensitivity. In vitro work confirmed that a few CMV-associated chains recognize CMV antigens.

CDR3 size: 15 residues. CDR1 and CDR2 from the germline V gene are MNHNY and SVGAGI (reference sequence). V was pared by 5 bases and J by 2 bases, with 7 bases of the junction left unmatched. This receptor was taken from a woman aged 18-29 years in good health and CMV-seronegative. The V call is TRBV6-6, the J call TRBJ2-7; 9 bases match TRBD2. The source material was PBMCs. CDR3 protein: CASSTQREEPYEQYF. The CDR3 DNA reads as TGTGCCAGCAGTACCCAGCGGGAGGAACCCTACGAGCAGTACTTC.